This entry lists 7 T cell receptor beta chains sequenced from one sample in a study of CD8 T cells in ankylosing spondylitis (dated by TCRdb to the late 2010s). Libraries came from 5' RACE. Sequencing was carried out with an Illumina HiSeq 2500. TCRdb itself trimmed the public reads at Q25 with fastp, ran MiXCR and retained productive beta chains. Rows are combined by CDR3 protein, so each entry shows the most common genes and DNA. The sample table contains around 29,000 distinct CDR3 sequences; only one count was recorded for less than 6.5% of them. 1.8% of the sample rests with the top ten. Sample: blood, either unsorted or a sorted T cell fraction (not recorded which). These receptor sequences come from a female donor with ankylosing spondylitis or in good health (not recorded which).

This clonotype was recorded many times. CDR3 in DNA: TGTGCCAGCAGCCCTTGGGGGGAGTACACTGAAGCTTTCTTT. This codes for CASSPWGEYTEAFF. V usage is TRBV9 and J usage is TRBJ1-1; the D gene is possibly TRBD1 (5 bases). The V gene's germline CDR1 is SGDLS and CDR2 YYNGEE. The CDR3 sequence is 14 residues long. V lost 4 bases, J lost 3 bases, and 13 bases lay in between.

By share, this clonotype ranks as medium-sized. The CDR3 DNA is TGTGCCAGCAGCCCTCTTACGGCTTCAGATACGCAGTATTTT. It encodes CASSPLTASDTQYF. This chain uses TRBV9 with TRBJ2-3; D unclear. The length of the CDR3 is 14 residues. V lost 4 bases and J lost 4, with 13 bases in between. CDR1 and CDR2 (germline): SGDLS, YYNGEE. Using reference TRBV9 and TRBJ2-3 for the parts outside the CDR3, the full variable domain is DSGVTQTPKHLITATGQRVTLRCSPRSGDLSVYWYQQSLDQGLQFLIQYYNGEERAKGNILERFSAQQFPDLHSELNLSSLELGDSALYFCASSPLTASDTQYFGPGTRLTVL.

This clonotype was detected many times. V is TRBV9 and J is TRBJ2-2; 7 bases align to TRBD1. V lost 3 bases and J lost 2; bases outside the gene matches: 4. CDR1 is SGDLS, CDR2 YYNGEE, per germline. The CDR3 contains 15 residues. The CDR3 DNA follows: TGTGCCAGCAGCGCGGGACAGACTAACACCGGGGAGCTGTTTTTT. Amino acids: CASSAGQTNTGELFF.

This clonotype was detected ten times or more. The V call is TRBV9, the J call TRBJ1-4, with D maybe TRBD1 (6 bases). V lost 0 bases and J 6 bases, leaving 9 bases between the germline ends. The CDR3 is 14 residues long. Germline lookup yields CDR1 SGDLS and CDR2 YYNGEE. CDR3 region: CASSVDPGDEKLFF. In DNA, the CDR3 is TGTGCCAGCAGCGTAGACCCAGGGGATGAAAAACTGTTTTTT.

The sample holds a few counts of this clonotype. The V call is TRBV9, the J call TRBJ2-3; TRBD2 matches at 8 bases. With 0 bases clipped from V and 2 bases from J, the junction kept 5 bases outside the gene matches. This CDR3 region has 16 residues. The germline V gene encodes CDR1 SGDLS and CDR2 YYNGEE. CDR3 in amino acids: CASSVAAGGNTDTQYF. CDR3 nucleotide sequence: TGTGCCAGCAGCGTAGCGGCGGGGGGTAACACAGATACGCAGTATTTT.

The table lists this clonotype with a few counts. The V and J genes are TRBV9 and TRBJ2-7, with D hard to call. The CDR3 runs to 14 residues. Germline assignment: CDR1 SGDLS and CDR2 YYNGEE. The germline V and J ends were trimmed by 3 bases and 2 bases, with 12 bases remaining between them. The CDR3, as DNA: TGTGCCAGCAGCGGTACCGGACCGGCCTACGAGCAGTACTTC. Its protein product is CASSGTGPAYEQYF.

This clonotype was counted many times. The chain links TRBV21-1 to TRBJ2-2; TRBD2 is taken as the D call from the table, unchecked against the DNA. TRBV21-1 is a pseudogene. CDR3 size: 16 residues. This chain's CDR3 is CASSKSGGRPTGELFF. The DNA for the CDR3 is TGTGCCAGCAGCAAATCGGGCGGGAGGCCCACCGGGGAGCTGTTTTTT.